This passage covers 30 T cell receptor beta chains from one sample sequenced in a study. The sorted Tregs were CD4+CD25+CD127-/low cells. TCRdb reanalysed the 5' RACE reads using MiXCR and keeps one entry per CDR3 protein. The table includes about 8,900 distinct CDR3 sequences, approximately 50% detected once. The specimen was Tregs sorted from a lymph node. Source of these receptors: a female donor with breast cancer.

This clonotype occurred a few times. CDR3 in DNA: TGTGCCAGCAGTGGACGGGGGGCCTACAATGAGCAGTTCTTC. It specifies CASSGRGAYNEQFF. The chain carries TRBV2 and TRBJ2-1, with TRBD2 matching over 7 bases. The CDR3 has 14 residues. V trimming: 4 bases; J trimming: 2 bases; junction bases outside the gene matches: 2. Looked up from germline, CDR1 is SNHLY and CDR2 is FYNNEI.

This clonotype was seen a handful of times. The rearrangement links TRBV6-5 to TRBJ2-3; the D call may be TRBD1 or TRBD2 (6 bases each). V shed 7 bases and J shed 2 bases, with 16 bases lying between them. The CDR3 contains 15 residues. Germline CDR1 is MNHEY and CDR2 is SVGAGI. In DNA, the CDR3 is TGTGCCAGCAAACAAGGGCCGGGGGCCACAGATACGCAGTATTTT. Its translation: CASKQGPGATDTQYF.

The chain has TRBV5-1 and TRBJ2-7; a possible D gene is TRBD2 (5 bases). CDR1 is SGHRS and CDR2 is YFSETQ in the germline V gene. This CDR3 is 14 amino acids long. V was clipped by 4 bases and J by 0 bases, with 11 bases between them. This CDR3 is CASSEGPASYEQYF. CDR3 DNA: TGCGCCAGCAGCGAGGGCCCAGCCTCCTACGAGCAGTACTTC.

This chain links TRBV5-1 with TRBJ1-1; the D gene is possibly TRBD1 (6 bases). This CDR3 has 16 residues. The V gene lost 0 bases and the J gene lost 0 bases, with 12 bases spanning the gap. Germline V CDR1 and CDR2: SGHRS, YFSETQ. This chain's CDR3 is CASSLDPGQLNTEAFF. CDR3 DNA: TGCGCCAGCAGCTTGGATCCGGGACAACTGAACACTGAAGCTTTCTTT.

Of note for this clonotype: A read error may produce the germline difference seen at one junction end. This chain connects TRBV4-3 to TRBJ2-5, with D possibly being TRBD2 (6 bases). CDR1 and CDR2 (germline): LGHNA, YSLEER. The CDR3 consists of 15 residues. CDR3 loop: CASRPRLSGQETQYF. Here the CDR3 DNA reads TGTGCCAGCCGACCCCGTCTTAGCGGCCAAGAGACCCAGTACTTC.

V gene TRBV6-6 combines with J gene TRBJ1-2; tentatively, D is TRBD1 (5 bases). V lost 10 bases and J lost 8, with 17 bases in between. The CDR3 is made up of 12 amino acids. Germline loops: CDR1 MNHNY, CDR2 SVGAGI (reference sequence). The CDR3, as DNA: TGTGCCACTAATCAGGGAGCGGCAGGCTACACCTTC. The encoded protein is CATNQGAAGYTF.

V gene TRBV13 combines with J gene TRBJ2-7; 8 nucleotides agree with TRBD2. The CDR3 runs to 15 residues. V trimming: 2 bases; J trimming: 5 bases; junction bases outside the gene matches: 8. The germline CDR1 and CDR2 sequences are PRHDT and FYEKMQ (reference sequence). The CDR3 here is CASSLYGRAQNEQYF. CDR3 DNA: TGTGCCAGCAGCTTATACGGGAGGGCACAAAACGAGCAGTACTTC.

The table lists this clonotype with a count of one. The chain recombines TRBV4-2 with TRBJ2-2; TRBD1 might be the D (5 bases). Germline V gives CDR1 LGHNA, CDR2 YNFKEQ. This CDR3 is 19 amino acids long. The ends were cut back, 3 bases at V and 1 base at J, with 21 bases in the middle. DNA of the CDR3: TGTGCCAGCAGCCACGACTCGCCTCGCCGACAGAAGAACACCGGGGAGCTGTTTTTT. This sequence encodes CASSHDSPRRQKNTGELFF.

The chain is built from TRBV5-1 and TRBJ2-3, with 10 positions matching TRBD1. V trimming: 4 bases; J trimming: 3 bases; junction bases outside the gene matches: 14. The CDR3 covers 18 residues. Germline V lookup: CDR1 SGHRS, CDR2 YFSETQ. CDR3 sequence reads: CASSGRLAPGQGTDTQYF. CDR3 DNA sequence: TGCGCCAGCAGCGGGAGGTTGGCACCGGGACAGGGGACAGATACGCAGTATTTT.

The V and J genes are TRBV7-9 and TRBJ2-3; the match to TRBD1 covers 9 bases. CDR1 SEHNR and CDR2 FQNEAQ come from the germline V gene (reference sequence). The CDR3 contains 13 residues. Losses at the gene ends were 5 bases for V and 6 bases for J; bases not matched to a gene: 3. CDR3 residues: CASSSGTGDTQYF. CDR3 in DNA: TGTGCCAGCAGCAGCGGGACAGGGGATACGCAGTATTTT.

This chain links TRBV10-3 with TRBJ2-2; D perhaps matches TRBD2 (5 bases). Germline-derived CDR1 and CDR2 are ENHRY and SYGVKD. V was pared by 0 bases and J by 5 bases, with 13 bases between. This CDR3 has 16 residues. CDR3 sequence: CAISESGRTQTGELFF. The DNA for the CDR3 is TGTGCCATCAGTGAGTCGGGCAGGACTCAAACCGGGGAGCTGTTTTTT.

CDR3 nucleotide sequence: TGCGCCAGCAGCTCAGGACTAGCGGGACTCTACGAGCAGTACTTC. This gives the protein CASSSGLAGLYEQYF. The chain has TRBV5-1 and TRBJ2-7; 12 bases match TRBD2. Trimming removed 3 bases from V and 3 bases from J; junction bases left unmatched: 4. The length of the CDR3 is 15 residues. CDR1 is SGHRS and CDR2 is YFSETQ in the germline V gene.

Here the CDR3 reads CSVETDSGANVLTF. CDR3 sequence (DNA): TGCAGCGTTGAAACAGACTCTGGGGCCAACGTCCTGACTTTC. The chain employs TRBV29-1 and TRBJ2-6; D call uncertain. The V and J ends lost 2 bases and 0 bases respectively, with 5 bases between them. Germline V CDR1 and CDR2: SQVTM, ANQGSEA. CDR3 length: 14 residues.

The CDR3 nucleotides are TGTGCCAGCAGTTTAGGCGGGGGCTCAGGAGATACGCAGTATTTT. It translates to CASSLGGGSGDTQYF. The J gene is TRBJ2-3, the V gene TRBV12-3 or TRBV12-4; possible D gene TRBD2, 7 bases. Trimming shortened V by 1 base and J by 5 bases, and 13 bases separated the two germline ends. This CDR3 contains 15 residues.

This clonotype was seen only a few times. The chain employs TRBV5-1 and TRBJ2-7; D remains ambiguous. The germline V gene has CDR1 SGHRS and CDR2 YFSETQ. Trimming took 4 bases from V and 0 from J, leaving 8 bases between them. This CDR3 region has 13 residues. CDR3 nucleotide sequence: TGCGCCAGCAGCGCCGGCAGCTCCTACGAGCAGTACTTC. Residues: CASSAGSSYEQYF. The whole variable domain, remainder taken from reference TRBV5-1 and TRBJ2-7, is KAGVTQTPRYLIKTRGQQVTLSCSPISGHRSVSWYQQTPGQGLQFLFEYFSETQRNKGNFPGRFSGRQFSNSRSEMNVSTLELGDSALYLCASSAGSSYEQYFGPGTRLTVT.

The J gene is TRBJ2-1, the V gene TRBV4-1; TRBD1 aligns across 7 bases. With V trimmed by 2 bases and J by 7 bases, 2 bases remained unmatched. Germline CDR1 and CDR2: MGHRA and YSYEKL. This CDR3 spans 13 amino acids. CDR3 region: CASSQTGVNEQFF. The DNA for the CDR3 is TGCGCCAGCAGCCAAACAGGGGTTAATGAGCAGTTCTTC.

The V and J genes are TRBV4-2 and TRBJ1-2; D is ambiguous. Trimming removed 1 base at V and 6 bases at J, with 12 bases between. The CDR3 has 14 residues. Per the germline V gene, CDR1 is LGHNA and CDR2 is YNFKEQ. The CDR3 DNA follows: TGTGCCAGCAGCCAAGTCGCGGCAAAGAATGGCTACACCTTC. Protein sequence: CASSQVAAKNGYTF.

Only one count was recorded for this clonotype. The V and J genes are TRBV11-2 and TRBJ2-7; no definite D call. V was pared by 4 bases and J by 2 bases, with 12 bases between. The germline V gene has CDR1 SGHAT and CDR2 FQNNGV. The CDR3 runs to 14 residues. The chain's CDR3 is CASSSPRPPYEQYF. The CDR3 nucleotides read TGTGCCAGCAGCTCGCCCCGGCCTCCCTACGAGCAGTACTTC.

The chain links TRBV7-9 to TRBJ2-3; no reliable D call. The CDR3 extends over 15 amino acids. CDR1 is SEHNR, CDR2 FQNEAQ, per germline (reference sequence). Trimming cost V 8 bases and J 6 bases, with 21 bases left between them. The CDR3 is CASAVAWTRVDTQYF. CDR3 coding DNA: TGTGCCAGCGCCGTTGCCTGGACCCGCGTTGATACGCAGTATTTT.

In this sample, this clonotype turned up a few times. The chain recombines TRBV7-2 with TRBJ2-1, with D tentatively TRBD2 (5 bases). The CDR3 runs 15 residues. Trimming took off 5 bases at V and 10 bases at J, with 21 bases between the two ends. Looked up from germline, CDR1 is SGHTA and CDR2 is FQGNSA. CDR3 protein: CASSPLAFGSTEQFF. CDR3 sequence (DNA): TGTGCCAGCAGCCCTCTAGCTTTCGGGTCGACCGAGCAGTTCTTC.

V and J are TRBV10-3 and TRBJ1-5; possible D gene TRBD1, 5 bases. Trimming took off 3 bases at V and 6 bases at J, with 9 bases between the two ends. Per the germline V gene, CDR1 is ENHRY and CDR2 is SYGVKD. The CDR3 is 13 amino acids. The CDR3 here is CAISDGGTQPQHF. The CDR3 bases are TGTGCCATCAGTGATGGGGGTACTCAGCCCCAGCATTTT.

The sample holds one count of this clonotype. The gene calls are TRBV7-2 and TRBJ2-7, with TRBD1 as a possible D gene (5 bases). The length of the CDR3 is 15 residues. In germline, CDR1 is SGHTA, CDR2 FQGNSA. V lost 0 bases and J 2 bases, leaving 11 bases between the germline ends. CDR3 protein: CASSLALGAAYEQYF. The CDR3 DNA is TGTGCCAGCAGCTTAGCGCTAGGGGCAGCCTACGAGCAGTACTTC.

The chain has TRBV7-8 and TRBJ2-3; 14 bases fit TRBD2. This CDR3 spans 17 amino acids. CDR1 and CDR2 (germline): SGHVS, FQNEAQ. V was clipped by 6 bases and J by 0 bases; unmatched bases: 5. The CDR3 protein is CASRGTSGSLSTDTQYF. The DNA for the CDR3 is TGTGCCAGCAGGGGGACTAGCGGGAGTCTTAGCACAGATACGCAGTATTTT.

CDR3 coding DNA: TGTGCCAGCAGTTACTCTATAGATGGCTACACCTTC. Its translation: CASSYSIDGYTF. The J gene is TRBJ1-2, the V gene TRBV6-6; D remains ambiguous. Deletions cut 0 bases from V and 6 bases from J, with 5 bases between. Germline values: CDR1 MNHNY, CDR2 SVGAGI (reference sequence). This CDR3 comprises 12 residues.

The chain combines TRBV20-1 with TRBJ2-4, with no clear D. Germline V gene data show CDR1 as DFQATT and CDR2 as SNEGSKA (reference sequence). The CDR3 length is 12 residues. The V end was cut by 3 bases, the J end by 0 bases, with 3 bases between. The CDR3 coding sequence is TGCAGTGCTAGGGTAGCCAAAAACATTCAGTACTTC. This encodes CSARVAKNIQYF.

A few counts support this clonotype. The rearrangement uses TRBV10-3 and TRBJ2-3; possibly TRBD1 for D (5 bases). Germline-derived CDR1 and CDR2 are ENHRY and SYGVKD. The CDR3 sequence is 14 residues long. V lost 2 bases and J lost 1, with 7 bases in between. CDR3 sequence reads: CAISEAGRTDTQYF. DNA of the CDR3: TGTGCCATCAGTGAGGCAGGGCGCACAGATACGCAGTATTTT.

This chain joins TRBV7-9 and TRBJ1-5; weak D call: TRBD1 (6 bases). The length of the CDR3 is 14 residues. CDR1 and CDR2 from the germline V gene are SEHNR and FQNEAQ (reference sequence). Deletions cut 2 bases from V and 5 bases from J, with 10 bases between. The CDR3 sequence: CASSLSTGYQPQHF. CDR3 DNA sequence: TGTGCCAGCAGCTTATCAACAGGGTATCAGCCCCAGCATTTT. Combining the CDR3 with reference TRBV7-9 and TRBJ1-5 gives the whole variable domain DTGVSQNPRHKITKRGQNVTFRCDPISEHNRLYWYRQTLGQGPEFLTYFQNEAQLEKSRLLSDRFSAERPKGSFSTLEIQRTEQGDSAMYLCASSLSTGYQPQHFGDGTRLSIL.

This clonotype showed up just a few times. This CDR3 is CASRTLVEGYTF. DNA for the CDR3: TGTGCCAGCAGGACCCTGGTCGAGGGCTACACCTTC. This chain connects TRBV6-5 to TRBJ1-2; no reliable D call. Germline CDR1 MNHEY, CDR2 SVGAGI. Trimming took off 6 bases at V and 8 bases at J, with 13 bases between the two ends. The CDR3 contains 12 residues.

The chain recombines TRBV20-1 with TRBJ1-2, with TRBD1 matching 9 bases. The CDR3 covers 16 residues. V shed 1 base, J shed 4 bases, and the junction held 10 bases outside the gene matches. Germline V gene data show CDR1 as DFQATT and CDR2 as SNEGSKA (reference sequence). The CDR3 spells CSARGLGTGRSYGYTF. Written as DNA, the CDR3 is TGCAGTGCTAGAGGACTAGGGACAGGGAGGAGCTATGGCTACACCTTC.

This rearrangement joins TRBV12-3 or TRBV12-4 to TRBJ1-1; D unclear. V lost 6 bases, J lost 8 bases, and 10 bases lay in between. This CDR3 contains 11 residues. The CDR3 DNA sequence: TGTGCCAGCAGCCCGAAAGGGGAAGCTTTCTTT. It is translated as CASSPKGEAFF.